These 10 T cell receptor beta chains came from one sample sequenced in a study of T-cell memory formation after mild COVID-19. Each CDR3 protein gets one entry after TCRdb re-called the 5' RACE reads with MiXCR. This sample has 400,000 to 550,000 distinct CDR3 sequences, with about 23% found just once. Source material: PBMCs or a T cell subset sorted from them (not recorded which). These receptors were collected from an adult woman who had mild COVID-19 (a few samples of this study predate the infection). Cell type and time point are not known.

The V call is TRBV7-2, the J call TRBJ2-7; 10 bases are shared with TRBD1. The V gene end was trimmed by 1 base and the J gene end by 3 bases; junction bases not matched to a gene: 9. The CDR3 length is 17 residues. CDR1 is SGHTA and CDR2 is FQGNSA in the germline V gene. CDR3: CASSLGTGGARDYEQYF. CDR3 bases: TGTGCCAGCAGCTTAGGGACAGGGGGTGCTAGAGACTACGAGCAGTACTTC.

Only a few counts were recorded for this clonotype. This rearrangement joins TRBV9 to TRBJ2-7, with D hard to call. Germline V gene sequence: CDR1 SGDLS, CDR2 YYNGEE. The CDR3 extends over 13 amino acids. Trimming pared 2 bases from V and 2 bases from J, leaving 8 bases between. The CDR3 loop is CASSVGGPYEQYF. The CDR3 DNA reads as TGTGCCAGCAGCGTTGGCGGACCCTACGAGCAGTACTTC.

The chain couples TRBV3-1 to TRBJ1-1; no clear D. This CDR3 has 13 amino acids. Germline V gives CDR1 LGHDT, CDR2 YNNKEL (reference sequence). With 6 bases removed from V and 5 bases from J, the gap between germline ends came to 13 bases. The CDR3 nucleotides read TGTGCCAGCAGTAAAATAGGGAATACTGAAGCTTTCTTT. It yields the protein CASSKIGNTEAFF.

This clonotype was detected ten times or more. V gene TRBV7-8 combines with J gene TRBJ2-1; maybe TRBD2 (7 bases). V was trimmed by 5 bases and J by 1 base, leaving 15 bases between them. CDR3 length equals 16 residues. Per the germline V gene, CDR1 is SGHVS and CDR2 is FQNEAQ. The DNA for the CDR3 is TGTGCCAGCAGCCCGGGGAGGGGGGTTTCCTACAATGAGCAGTTCTTC. Its protein product is CASSPGRGVSYNEQFF.

This clonotype was seen a handful of times. V and J are TRBV7-6 and TRBJ2-7, with 8 positions matching TRBD2. V gave up 0 bases and J gave up 6 bases; unmatched junction bases: 10. The germline V gene encodes CDR1 SGHVS and CDR2 FNYEAQ. The CDR3 extends over 16 amino acids. CDR3 DNA sequence: TGTGCCAGCAGCTTAGCGGGTCAGAGCGGGAGTGGCGAGCAGTACTTC. Translated, it gives CASSLAGQSGSGEQYF. Using reference TRBV7-6 and TRBJ2-7 for the parts outside the CDR3, the full variable domain is GAGVSQSPRYKVTKRGQDVALRCDPISGHVSLYWYRQALGQGPEFLTYFNYEAQQDKSGLPNDRFSAERPEGSISTLTIQRTEQRDSAMYRCASSLAGQSGSGEQYFGPGTRLTVT.

The sample holds a few counts of this clonotype. The chain is built from TRBV7-8 and TRBJ2-3; perhaps TRBD1 as D (6 bases). CDR1 and CDR2 (germline): SGHVS, FQNEAQ. The CDR3 has 17 amino acids. Trimming pared 1 base from V and 0 bases from J, leaving 14 bases between. CDR3 region: CASSLEPTGKSTDTQYF. CDR3 sequence (DNA): TGTGCCAGCAGCTTAGAGCCTACAGGGAAGAGCACAGATACGCAGTATTTT. The variable domain in full, with the rest retrieved from reference TRBV7-8 and TRBJ2-3, is GAGVSQSPRYKVAKRGQDVALRCDPISGHVSLFWYQQALGQGPEFLTYFQNEAQLDKSGLPSDRFFAERPEGSVSTLKIQRTQQEDSAVYLCASSLEPTGKSTDTQYFGPGTRLTVL.

The CDR3 region is CASSILGTGRQPQHF. The CDR3 DNA reads TGTGCCAGTAGTATTTTAGGGACAGGACGTCAGCCCCAGCATTTT. The genes are TRBV19 and TRBJ1-5; TRBD1 aligns across 8 bases. J lost 6 bases, V lost 3 bases, and 7 bases had no gene match. Germline V gene data show CDR1 as LNHDA and CDR2 as SQIVND (reference sequence). This CDR3 has 15 amino acids.

CDR3 region: CASTPQGQGGYNEQFF. The CDR3 coding sequence is TGTGCCAGCACCCCCCAGGGACAGGGGGGCTACAATGAGCAGTTCTTC. The V and J genes are TRBV6-2 or TRBV6-3 and TRBJ2-1, with TRBD1 identical over 11 bases. The CDR3 contains 16 residues. The germline V gene encodes CDR1 MNHEY and CDR2 SVGEGT. The J segment lost 3 bases and the V segment lost 7 bases, leaving 8 bases of the junction unmatched.

J is TRBJ2-1 and V is TRBV30, with 8 positions matching TRBD2. The length of the CDR3 is 15 residues. In germline, CDR1 is GTSNPN, CDR2 SVGIG (reference sequence). After removal of 1 base from V and 0 bases from J, the junction contained 2 bases not matched to a gene. As DNA, the CDR3 is TGTGCCTGGAGTGCGAGCGGGGGCTCCTACAATGAGCAGTTCTTC. Translated, it gives CAWSASGGSYNEQFF.

This clonotype was seen a handful of times. The V gene is TRBV5-5, the J gene TRBJ2-2, with D uncertain. V shed 2 bases and J shed 4 bases, with 12 bases lying between them. The length of the CDR3 is 15 residues. The germline gives CDR1 SGHKS, CDR2 YYEKEE (reference sequence). Here the CDR3 DNA reads TGTGCCAGCAGCTTACTGATTCGCGGCACCGGGGAGCTGTTTTTT. Protein sequence: CASSLLIRGTGELFF.